This section outlines one T cell receptor beta chain sequence together with its context. What it binds is not known. The assay was immunoSEQ multiplex PCR, and TCRdb's table has in-frame clones only and misses some. The sample includes around 300,000 clones, 90% seen only once; the top ten take roughly 6%. The CDR3 length is 13 residues. Germline values: CDR1 MGHRA, CDR2 YSYEKL. V lost 4 bases, J lost 9 bases, and 3 bases stayed unmatched. The data were taken from a study of Ad26.COV2.S vaccination and SARS-CoV-2 variants. The wider study: Vaccine-arm donor from the placebo-controlled COV1001 Ad26.COV2.S trial. Findings and caveats of the study: Across vaccine and placebo recipients, the breadth of non-spike TCRs was similar.

Regarding treatment: roughly 19 received Ad26.COV2.S at low or high dose, single or two shots; 5 received placebo; per-sample allocation not given. Sampling took place 63 days after the first vaccine or placebo injection. Material: peripheral blood, obtained in a trial of Ad26.COV2.S vaccine versus placebo. The J gene is TRBJ1-6, the V gene TRBV4-1, with TRBD1 matching 7 bases. The sequence derives from a person between 18 and 59 years old who received the Ad26.COV2.S COVID-19 vaccine or a placebo. CDR3 DNA sequence: TGCGCCAGCAGCCCGGGGACAGCTTCACCCCTCCACTTT. Encoded protein: CASSPGTASPLHF.